Below are 21 T cell receptor beta chains sequenced from a single sample in a study of vaccination and CD4 T cells after COVID-19. Sequencing of the DNA from cultured CD4+ T cells was carried out with the Oncomine TCR Beta short-read assay. TCRdb re-called the PCR reads through MiXCR, storing one row per CDR3 protein. Here the sample spans some 4,300 distinct CDR3 sequences, more than 60% being singletons. No cognate antigen is known for these TCRs. Treatment meaning: roughly 10-day PBMC culture with coronavirus spike peptide pools or control peptides (ViraFEST assay). The unexposed donor provided CD4+ T cells, which were taken before the COVID-19 pandemic (2011-2018). The material sequenced was CD4+ T cells from blood, cultured in vitro. These receptors originate from a human donor in good health.

This chain uses TRBV7-6 with TRBJ2-7; 8 bases map to TRBD1. J was trimmed by 3 bases and V by 1 base; bases with no gene match: 5. This CDR3 contains 15 residues. Germline CDR1 SGHVS, CDR2 FNYEAQ. The CDR3 DNA sequence: TGTGCCAGCAGCTTAGGCGGACAGGGTCTCTACGAGCAGTACTTC. Translation: CASSLGGQGLYEQYF.

This clonotype occurred a few times. V is TRBV20-1 and J is TRBJ2-1; D possibly corresponds to TRBD2 (5 bases). Germline CDR1 DFQATT, CDR2 SNEGSKA (reference sequence). The CDR3 spans 14 residues. V dropped 3 bases and J dropped 5 bases, with 14 bases sitting between them. CDR3 residues: CSASGGSLDNEQFF. The CDR3 bases are TGCAGTGCTAGTGGAGGATCCCTTGACAATGAGCAGTTCTTC.

This clonotype showed up just a few times. This chain joins TRBV18 and TRBJ2-7, with D perhaps assigned TRBD1 or TRBD2 (5 bases each). Deletions cut 0 bases from V and 1 base from J, with 13 bases between. From germline, CDR1 is KGHSH and CDR2 LQKENI. The CDR3 is 16 amino acids. The CDR3 is CASSPPGDLWSYEQYF. The CDR3 nucleotides are TGTGCCAGCTCACCACCCGGGGACCTTTGGTCCTACGAGCAGTACTTC.

The V call is TRBV6-1, the J call TRBJ1-2; D remains ambiguous. This CDR3 comprises 14 residues. V dropped 2 bases and J dropped 5 bases, with 12 bases sitting between them. Per germline, CDR1 MNHNS and CDR2 SASEGT. CDR3 in amino acids: CASSESGEGYGYTF. As DNA, the CDR3 is TGTGCCAGCAGTGAATCTGGGGAGGGTTATGGCTACACCTTC.

The chain links TRBV27 to TRBJ1-2, with D perhaps TRBD1 (5 bases). V dropped 5 bases and J dropped 4 bases, with 14 bases sitting between them. The germline CDR1 and CDR2 sequences are MNHEY and SMNVEV (reference sequence). The CDR3 consists of 14 residues. Here the CDR3 DNA reads TGTGCCAGCAGTCCTGGCCTAGACAGCTATGGCTACACCTTC. Protein: CASSPGLDSYGYTF.

This clonotype was seen a handful of times. The rearrangement uses TRBV19 and TRBJ2-7; 7 bases agree with TRBD1. CDR3 size: 13 residues. V lost 5 bases, J lost 0 bases, and 1 base stayed unmatched. Germline V CDR1 and CDR2: LNHDA, SQIVND (reference sequence). The CDR3 reads CASSRDSSYEQYF. DNA of the CDR3: TGTGCCAGTAGTCGGGACAGCTCCTACGAGCAGTACTTC.

This clonotype was seen once. The genes are TRBV27 and TRBJ1-2; D is perhaps TRBD1 (5 bases). The CDR3 spans 13 residues. Germline V gene sequence: CDR1 MNHEY, CDR2 SMNVEV (reference sequence). The ends were cut back, 7 bases at V and 1 base at J, with 10 bases in the middle. The CDR3 region is CASKSRDNYGYTF. CDR3 nucleotides: TGTGCCAGCAAGAGCAGGGATAACTATGGCTACACCTTC.

This chain joins TRBV19 and TRBJ2-2, with D unresolved. CDR3 length: 14 amino acids. Trimming shortened V by 1 base and J by 4 bases, and 7 bases separated the two germline ends. The germline gives CDR1 LNHDA, CDR2 SQIVND (reference sequence). The CDR3 spells CASSIGLTTGELFF. In nucleotides, the CDR3 is TGTGCCAGTAGTATAGGTCTGACCACCGGGGAGCTGTTTTTT.

The chain links TRBV20-1 to TRBJ1-3; D is uncertain. The CDR3 is made up of 13 amino acids. V was trimmed by 2 bases and J by 2 bases, leaving 7 bases between them. In germline, CDR1 is DFQATT, CDR2 SNEGSKA (reference sequence). The CDR3 loop reads CSARWTAGNTIYF. The CDR3 DNA is TGCAGTGCTAGATGGACGGCTGGAAACACCATATATTTT.

This clonotype has a handful of counts. The rearrangement uses TRBV6-5 and TRBJ1-2, with D possibly being TRBD1 (5 bases). CDR3 length equals 12 residues. V shed 4 bases and J shed 8 bases, with 11 bases lying between them. The germline gives CDR1 MNHEY, CDR2 SVGAGI. The CDR3: CASSFVGTGYTF. The CDR3 DNA is TGTGCCAGCAGTTTTGTGGGGACCGGCTACACCTTC.

This chain connects TRBV7-3 to TRBJ1-1; D perhaps matches TRBD1 (5 bases). Trimming left V 2 bases short and J 3 bases short, with 19 bases between. The CDR3 consists of 17 residues. From germline, CDR1 is SGHTA and CDR2 FQGTGA. CDR3 in amino acids: CASSLRGPKLSDTEAFF. The CDR3 DNA follows: TGTGCCAGCAGCTTACGGGGACCGAAGTTATCGGACACTGAAGCTTTCTTT.

The gene calls are TRBV7-6 and TRBJ2-1; 7 nucleotides align to TRBD2. J lost 0 bases, V lost 5 bases, and 7 bases had no gene match. The V gene's germline CDR1 is SGHVS and CDR2 FNYEAQ. This CDR3 region has 16 residues. In DNA, the CDR3 is TGTGCCAGCAGCATCCAAGCGGGAAGCTCCTACAATGAGCAGTTCTTC. Protein product: CASSIQAGSSYNEQFF.

V and J are TRBV29-1 and TRBJ2-3; TRBD1 might be the D (5 bases). CDR3 size: 14 residues. The V gene's germline CDR1 is SQVTM and CDR2 ANQGSEA. Trimming removed 1 base at V and 2 bases at J, with 10 bases between. The CDR3, as DNA: TGCAGCGTTGAAGGCTCAGGGTCCACAGATACGCAGTATTTT. Residues: CSVEGSGSTDTQYF.

V is TRBV5-1 and J is TRBJ2-3; D is undetermined. Germline CDR1 reads SGHRS; CDR2 reads YFSETQ. Between the trimmed V and J ends, which lost 5 bases and 1 base, there was a span of 11 bases. The CDR3 contains 14 residues. The CDR3 reads CASSAVQGTDTQYF. CDR3 coding DNA: TGCGCCAGCAGTGCGGTCCAAGGCACAGATACGCAGTATTTT. Combining the CDR3 with reference TRBV5-1 and TRBJ2-3 gives the whole variable domain KAGVTQTPRYLIKTRGQQVTLSCSPISGHRSVSWYQQTPGQGLQFLFEYFSETQRNKGNFPGRFSGRQFSNSRSEMNVSTLELGDSALYLCASSAVQGTDTQYFGPGTRLTVL.

The chain couples TRBV6-4 to TRBJ1-6; no firm D call. The V gene lost 2 bases and the J gene lost 0 bases, with 14 bases spanning the gap. Germline lookup yields CDR1 MRHNA and CDR2 SNTAGT. This CDR3 spans 18 amino acids. The CDR3 DNA sequence: TGTGCCAGCAGTGACGGCTGCGGGGAGAGCTCCTATAATTCACCCCTCCACTTT. Translated: CASSDGCGESSYNSPLHF.

V and J are TRBV9 and TRBJ2-7; D gene uncertain. Germline values: CDR1 SGDLS, CDR2 YYNGEE. V gave up 0 bases and J gave up 2 bases, with 9 bases separating them. The CDR3 has 14 residues. CDR3 DNA sequence: TGTGCCAGCAGCGTAGGAGCCGACCCCTACGAGCAGTACTTC. Protein sequence: CASSVGADPYEQYF.

This chain connects TRBV12-3 or TRBV12-4 to TRBJ1-1; tentatively, D is TRBD1 (5 bases). This CDR3 spans 15 amino acids. V was cut by 3 bases and J by 2 bases, with 13 bases left in between. The CDR3 here is CASSFRGQGNTEAFF. The CDR3 region has the DNA TGTGCCAGCAGTTTCCGGGGCCAGGGAAACACTGAAGCTTTCTTT.

This chain connects TRBV20-1 to TRBJ2-7; maybe TRBD1 (5 bases). The germline V and J ends were trimmed by 0 bases and 3 bases, with 9 bases remaining between them. The CDR3 is 13 amino acids. Germline values: CDR1 DFQATT, CDR2 SNEGSKA (reference sequence). The CDR3 here is CSAREGPIYEQYF. The CDR3 coding sequence is TGCAGTGCTAGAGAGGGGCCGATCTACGAGCAGTACTTC.

In DNA form, the CDR3 reads TGTGCCAGTATAGGACAGGGCCAAGAGACCCAGTACTTC. Protein product: CASIGQGQETQYF. This sequence joins TRBV19 and TRBJ2-5; 8 bases agree with TRBD1. With V trimmed by 7 bases and J by 1 base, 2 bases remained unmatched. Germline V gene sequence: CDR1 LNHDA, CDR2 SQIVND (reference sequence). The CDR3 spans 13 residues.

J is TRBJ1-2 and V is TRBV6-2 or TRBV6-3, with D perhaps matching TRBD1 (6 bases). Germline-derived CDR1 and CDR2 are MNHEY and SVGEGT. This CDR3 spans 17 amino acids. V was clipped by 5 bases and J by 5 bases, with 24 bases between them. CDR3 coding DNA: TGTGCCAGCAGTCTAACGGGGGCCGGCGTACAAGCGTATGGCTACACCTTC. Amino acids: CASSLTGAGVQAYGYTF.

The gene calls are TRBV5-4 and TRBJ2-7; 9 nucleotides line up with TRBD1. The ends lost 5 bases at V and 1 base at J; junction bases unmatched: 7. Germline V gene lookup returns CDR1 SGHNT and CDR2 YYREEE (reference sequence). CDR3 length: 15 amino acids. DNA of the CDR3: TGTGCCAGCAGAGACGGACAGGGGCTTTCCTACGAGCAGTACTTC. Translating gives CASRDGQGLSYEQYF.